This T cell receptor (beta chain) is drawn from a study of blood T cell repertoires in COVID-19. Study overall: T cells, B-cell-depleted T cells, or PBMCs provided the cDNA or gDNA that served as material.

V was shortened by 3 bases and J by 6 bases, with 9 bases between the two germline ends. The germline gives CDR1 MNHEY, CDR2 SMNVEV (reference sequence). This CDR3 is built from 14 residues. Measured with immunoSEQ multiplex PCR; TCRdb has only the in-frame clones, and not every one. The sample includes approximately 180,000 clones, roughly 76% seen only once; the top ten take around 10%. The sequence derives from a woman aged 80 or older with COVID-19, enrolled during active disease. This chain links TRBV27 with TRBJ1-6, with D possibly being TRBD1 (5 bases). The specimen was peripheral blood. For the CDR3, the DNA is TGTGCCAGCAGTTTGTGGGGCGGTAATTCACCCCTCCACTTT. Translating gives CASSLWGGNSPLHF.